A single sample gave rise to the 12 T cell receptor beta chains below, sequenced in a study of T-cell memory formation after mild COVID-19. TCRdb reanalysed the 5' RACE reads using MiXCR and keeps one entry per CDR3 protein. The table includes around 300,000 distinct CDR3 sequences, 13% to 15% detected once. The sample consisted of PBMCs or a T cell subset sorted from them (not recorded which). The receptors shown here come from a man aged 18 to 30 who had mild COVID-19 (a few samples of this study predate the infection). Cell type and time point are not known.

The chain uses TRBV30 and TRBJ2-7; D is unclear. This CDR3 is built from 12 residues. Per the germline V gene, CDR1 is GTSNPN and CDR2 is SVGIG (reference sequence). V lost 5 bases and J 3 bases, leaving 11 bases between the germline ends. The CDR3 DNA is TGTGCCTGGGGTCGTGGCTACTACGAGCAGTACTTC. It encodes CAWGRGYYEQYF.

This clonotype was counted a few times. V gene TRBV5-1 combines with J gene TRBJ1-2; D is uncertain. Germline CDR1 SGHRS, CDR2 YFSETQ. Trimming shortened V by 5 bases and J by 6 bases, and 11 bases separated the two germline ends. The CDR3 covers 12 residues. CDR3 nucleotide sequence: TGCGCCAGCAGTAGCCTTGGCCATGGCTACACCTTC. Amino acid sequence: CASSSLGHGYTF.

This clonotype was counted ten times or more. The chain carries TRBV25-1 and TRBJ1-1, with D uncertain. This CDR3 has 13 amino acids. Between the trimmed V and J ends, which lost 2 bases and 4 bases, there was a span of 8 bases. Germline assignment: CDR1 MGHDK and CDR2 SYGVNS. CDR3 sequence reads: CASSELVATEAFF. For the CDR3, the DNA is TGTGCCAGCAGTGAACTTGTGGCCACTGAAGCTTTCTTT.

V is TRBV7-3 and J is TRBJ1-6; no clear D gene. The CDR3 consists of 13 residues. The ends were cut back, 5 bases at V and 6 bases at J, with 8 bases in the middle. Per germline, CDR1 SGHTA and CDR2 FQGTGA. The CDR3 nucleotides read TGTGCCAGCAGCCCCCGGTCTAATTCACCCCTCCACTTT. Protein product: CASSPRSNSPLHF.

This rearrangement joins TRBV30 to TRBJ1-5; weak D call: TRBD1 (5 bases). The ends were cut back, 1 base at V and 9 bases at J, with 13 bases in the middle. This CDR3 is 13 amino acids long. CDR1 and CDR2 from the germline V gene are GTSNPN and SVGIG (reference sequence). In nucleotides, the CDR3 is TGTGCCTGGAGTGACAGGAGCGATTCGCCCCAGCATTTT. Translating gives CAWSDRSDSPQHF.

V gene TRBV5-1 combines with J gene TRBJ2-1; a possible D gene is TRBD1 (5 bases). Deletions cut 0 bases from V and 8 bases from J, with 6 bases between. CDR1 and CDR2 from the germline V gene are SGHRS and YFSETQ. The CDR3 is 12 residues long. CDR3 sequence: CASSLGGYEQFF. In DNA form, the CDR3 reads TGCGCCAGCAGCTTGGGGGGCTATGAGCAGTTCTTC.

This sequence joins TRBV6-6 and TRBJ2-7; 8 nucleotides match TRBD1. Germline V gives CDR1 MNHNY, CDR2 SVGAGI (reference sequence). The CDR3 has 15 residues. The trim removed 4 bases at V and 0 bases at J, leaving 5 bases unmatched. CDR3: CASSSDDRGSYEQYV. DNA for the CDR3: TGTGCCAGCAGTTCTGACGACAGGGGCTCCTACGAGCAGTACGTC.

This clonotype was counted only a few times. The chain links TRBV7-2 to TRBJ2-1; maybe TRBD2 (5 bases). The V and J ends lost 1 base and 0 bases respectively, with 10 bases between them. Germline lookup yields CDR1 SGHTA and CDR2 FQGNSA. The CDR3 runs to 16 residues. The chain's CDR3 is CASSLDEGYSYNEQFF. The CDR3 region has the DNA TGTGCCAGCAGCTTAGATGAGGGATACTCCTACAATGAGCAGTTCTTC.

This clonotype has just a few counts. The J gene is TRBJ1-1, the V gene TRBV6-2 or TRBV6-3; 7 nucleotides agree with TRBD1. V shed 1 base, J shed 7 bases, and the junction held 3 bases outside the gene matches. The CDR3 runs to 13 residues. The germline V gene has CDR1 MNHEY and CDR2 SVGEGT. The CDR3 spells CASSYLQGSEAFF. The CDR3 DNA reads TGTGCCAGCAGTTACTTACAGGGGAGTGAAGCTTTCTTT.

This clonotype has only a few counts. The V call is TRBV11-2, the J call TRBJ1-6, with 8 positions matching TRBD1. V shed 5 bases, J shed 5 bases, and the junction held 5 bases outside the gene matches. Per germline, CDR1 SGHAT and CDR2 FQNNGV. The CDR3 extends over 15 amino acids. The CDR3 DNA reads TGTGCCAGCAGCACTGGACAGGGCAATAATTCACCCCTCCACTTT. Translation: CASSTGQGNNSPLHF.

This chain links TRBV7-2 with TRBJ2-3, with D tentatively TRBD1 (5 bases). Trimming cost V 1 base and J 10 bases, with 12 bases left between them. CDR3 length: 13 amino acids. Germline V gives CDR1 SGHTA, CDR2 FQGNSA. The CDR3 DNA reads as TGTGCCAGCAGCTTAGGGGTAGCCAGGGCGCAGTATTTT. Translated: CASSLGVARAQYF. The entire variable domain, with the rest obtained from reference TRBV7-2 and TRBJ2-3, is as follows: GAGVSQSPSNKVTEKGKDVELRCDPISGHTALYWYRQSLGQGLEFLIYFQGNSAPDKSGLPSDRFSAERTGGSVSTLTIQRTQQEDSAVYLCASSLGVARAQYFGPGTRLTVL.

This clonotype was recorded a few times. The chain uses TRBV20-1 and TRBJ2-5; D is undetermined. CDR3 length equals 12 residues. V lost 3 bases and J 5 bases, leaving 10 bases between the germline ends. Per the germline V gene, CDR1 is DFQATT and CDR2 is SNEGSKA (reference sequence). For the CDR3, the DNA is TGCAGTGCTAGCGTAGGGCGGGAGACCCAGTACTTC. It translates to CSASVGRETQYF.